The present T cell receptor (beta chain) was sequenced within a study of T cell responses to AZD1222 COVID-19 vaccine. Concerning this clone itself: The target antigen is unknown.

Sequencing was performed with immunoSEQ multiplex PCR; in TCRdb, only in-frame clones are kept and a portion is missing. The sample gives approximately 200,000 clones, roughly 93% of which show up once; 7.5% to 10% is in the top ten. CDR1 is MDHEN, CDR2 SYDVKM, per germline. The CDR3 length is 16 residues. With 7 bases clipped from V and 4 bases from J, the junction kept 12 bases outside the gene matches. Study-wide results and limits: Close to half of all spike-specific TCRs reportedly target regions of the variants that are unmutated. Spike was spanned by vaccine-associated CD4 TCRs, with dominance at 160-218 and 743-854. Clonal diversity was possibly underestimated; the donors were predominantly white British and more often female.

The clonotype comes from an adult in good health. The J gene is TRBJ2-7, the V gene TRBV28; 11 nucleotides match TRBD2. The sequencing here drew on peripheral blood, taken on day 0 of AZD1222 vaccination. DNA of the CDR3: TGTGCCAGCAAATTAACGGGACTAGCGGATTATTACGAGCAGTACTTC. This codes for CASKLTGLADYYEQYF.